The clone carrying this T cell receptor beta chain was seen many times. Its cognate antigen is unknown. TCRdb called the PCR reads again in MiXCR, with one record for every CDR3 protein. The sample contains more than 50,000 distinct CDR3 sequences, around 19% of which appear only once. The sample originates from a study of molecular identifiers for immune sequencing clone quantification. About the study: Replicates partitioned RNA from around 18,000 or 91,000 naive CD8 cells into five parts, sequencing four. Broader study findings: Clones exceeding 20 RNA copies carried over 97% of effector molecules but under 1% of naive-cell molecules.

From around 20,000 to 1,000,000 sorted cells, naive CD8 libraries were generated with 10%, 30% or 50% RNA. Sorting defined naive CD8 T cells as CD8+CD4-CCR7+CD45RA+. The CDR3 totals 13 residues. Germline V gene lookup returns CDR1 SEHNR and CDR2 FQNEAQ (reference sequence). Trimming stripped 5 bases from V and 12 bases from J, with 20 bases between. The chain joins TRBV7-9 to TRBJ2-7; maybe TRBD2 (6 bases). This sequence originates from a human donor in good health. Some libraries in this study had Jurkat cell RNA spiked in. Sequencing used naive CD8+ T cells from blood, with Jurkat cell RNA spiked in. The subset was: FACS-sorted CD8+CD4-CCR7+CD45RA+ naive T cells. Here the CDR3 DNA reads TGTGCCAGCAGCAGTCCTCCGGGAGTGAGGACGTACTTC. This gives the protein CASSSPPGVRTYF.